This is a list of T cell receptor beta chains from one sample in a study of blood T cell repertoires in COVID-19. The data were produced by immunoSEQ multiplex PCR, yet TCRdb's version contains in-frame clones alone and is incomplete. The sample has some 240,000 clones; roughly 87% are singletons. The sequencing sample was made of peripheral blood. The receptors originated from a woman aged 40 to 50 who had recovered from COVID-19. Each CDR3 is given with its conserved first and last residue. Clone size appears in some rows only: once, few, many, or a class for an expanded clone.

clone size	V gene	J gene	CDR3 protein
.	TRBV27	TRBJ2-1	CASIGGGRAHEQFF
.	TRBV10-1	TRBJ2-2	CASSDRVGTTNTGELFF
.	TRBV5-1	TRBJ2-5	CASSPASGLQETQYF
.	TRBV19	TRBJ2-1	CASSIIPGTQPNEQFF
.	TRBV6-6	TRBJ1-1	CASSYLRRATEAFF
.	TRBV18	TRBJ2-1	CASSLSAGEEQFF
.	TRBV19	TRBJ1-5	CASSKMFPGSEHF
.	TRBV11-2	TRBJ2-3	CASSPGTATTDTQYF
.	TRBV6-6	TRBJ1-5	CASSPAWEGHSNQPQHF
few	TRBV28	TRBJ2-1	CASSRTSNYYNEQFF
.	TRBV27	TRBJ2-3	CASSSGLAGVDTQYF
few	TRBV2	TRBJ1-2	CASSDRRLSYGYTF
.	TRBV5-1	TRBJ1-4	CASSPGTGQNEKLFF
.	TRBV27	TRBJ1-5	CASRKNGQSNQPQHF
.	TRBV7-2	TRBJ2-3	CASTQQVADTQYF
once	TRBV5-5	TRBJ2-1	CASSYSPTRLAGEIGQFF
.	TRBV5-6	TRBJ1-3	CASSANLLSGNTIYF
.	TRBV6-5	TRBJ2-3	CASSYSTSGNARYF
.	TRBV2	TRBJ2-6	CASSQGQGNAGANVLTF
.	TRBV19	TRBJ1-2	CASSISNYGYTF
.	TRBV9	TRBJ2-5	CASSGVSGGAQETQYF
.	TRBV28	TRBJ2-3	CASSWRDTQYF
.	TRBV10-3	TRBJ2-1	CAITSGLAAYNEQFF
.	TRBV19	TRBJ1-3	CASQQGRNTIYF
.	TRBV29-1	TRBJ2-1	CSVEDLDGGGRNEQFF
.	TRBV6-5	TRBJ1-1	CASSRGNTEAFF
.	TRBV18	TRBJ1-3	CASSPRTAGEYTIYF
.	TRBV12-5	TRBJ2-3	CASGLRTAMIPDTQYF
.	TRBV19	TRBJ2-7	CASSEPGQGVTYEQYF
.	TRBV18	TRBJ1-4	CASSPVGGVAGKLFF
few	TRBV6-5	TRBJ1-1	CASKPPLIGEAFF
.	TRBV5-1	TRBJ2-3	CASSFGLAGGTDTQYF
once	TRBV7-3	TRBJ2-2	CASSLMASGGGTGELFF
few	TRBV7-9	TRBJ1-4	CASSLYRGEATNEKLFF
few	TRBV3-1/TRBV3-2	TRBJ2-7	CASGQAISSYEQYF
.	TRBV18	TRBJ1-1	CASSPAGGNTEAFF
.	TRBV10-3	TRBJ2-3	CAISGGDSRTDTQYF
.	TRBV9	TRBJ1-2	CASSVGRHSPEINGYTF
.	TRBV3-1/TRBV3-2	TRBJ1-1	CASSQDRDTEAFF
once	TRBV9	TRBJ1-3	CASSPVRGSGNTIYF
.	TRBV11-3	TRBJ1-1	CASSLTGGTEAFF
.	TRBV6-1	TRBJ1-5	CASSEQARPQHF
.	TRBV19	TRBJ2-5	CASSIAVRETQYF
.	TRBV19	TRBJ2-2	CASRLAGGPRTGELFF
.	TRBV5-8	TRBJ2-1	CASSTGLSYNEQFF
.	TRBV13	TRBJ1-1	CASSLVVLAEAFF
.	TRBV5-1	TRBJ2-1	CASTPRTGTVKTYNEQFF
.	TRBV5-5	TRBJ2-5	CASSLARARTGWETQYF
.	TRBV18	TRBJ2-2	CASSDSGELFF
.	TRBV4-1	TRBJ1-4	CASSQGQSPNEKLFF
.	TRBV28	TRBJ2-1	CASRVHRTYNEQFF
once	TRBV19	TRBJ2-5	CASSPSRGLGETQYF